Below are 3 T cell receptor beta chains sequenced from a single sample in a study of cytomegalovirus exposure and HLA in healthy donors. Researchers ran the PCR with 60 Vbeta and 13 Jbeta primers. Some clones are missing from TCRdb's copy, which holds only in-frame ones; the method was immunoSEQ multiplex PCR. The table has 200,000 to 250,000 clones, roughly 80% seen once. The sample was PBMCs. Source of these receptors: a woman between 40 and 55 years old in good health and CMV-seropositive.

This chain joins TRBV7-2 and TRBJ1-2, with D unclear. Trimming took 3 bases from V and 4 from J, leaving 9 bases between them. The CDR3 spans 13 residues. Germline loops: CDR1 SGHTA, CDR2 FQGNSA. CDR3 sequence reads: CASSFSSGYGYTF. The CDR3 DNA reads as TGTGCCAGCAGCTTCTCGTCCGGCTATGGCTACACCTTC.

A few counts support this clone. The CDR3 here is CASIKKTGGNEKLFF. In DNA, the CDR3 is TGTGCCAGCATTAAAAAGACAGGGGGGAATGAAAAACTGTTTTTT. The chain combines TRBV2 with TRBJ1-4, with 9 bases aligning to TRBD1. Unmatched junction bases numbered 8, after V lost 7 bases and J lost 5 bases. CDR1 is SNHLY and CDR2 is FYNNEI in the germline V gene. The CDR3 spans 15 residues.

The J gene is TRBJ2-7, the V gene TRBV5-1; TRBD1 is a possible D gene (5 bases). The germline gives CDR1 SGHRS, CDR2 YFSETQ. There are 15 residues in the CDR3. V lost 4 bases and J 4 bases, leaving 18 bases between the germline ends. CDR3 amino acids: CASSVLGGHAYEQYF. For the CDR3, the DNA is TGCGCCAGCAGCGTACTGGGCGGACATGCATACGAGCAGTACTTC.